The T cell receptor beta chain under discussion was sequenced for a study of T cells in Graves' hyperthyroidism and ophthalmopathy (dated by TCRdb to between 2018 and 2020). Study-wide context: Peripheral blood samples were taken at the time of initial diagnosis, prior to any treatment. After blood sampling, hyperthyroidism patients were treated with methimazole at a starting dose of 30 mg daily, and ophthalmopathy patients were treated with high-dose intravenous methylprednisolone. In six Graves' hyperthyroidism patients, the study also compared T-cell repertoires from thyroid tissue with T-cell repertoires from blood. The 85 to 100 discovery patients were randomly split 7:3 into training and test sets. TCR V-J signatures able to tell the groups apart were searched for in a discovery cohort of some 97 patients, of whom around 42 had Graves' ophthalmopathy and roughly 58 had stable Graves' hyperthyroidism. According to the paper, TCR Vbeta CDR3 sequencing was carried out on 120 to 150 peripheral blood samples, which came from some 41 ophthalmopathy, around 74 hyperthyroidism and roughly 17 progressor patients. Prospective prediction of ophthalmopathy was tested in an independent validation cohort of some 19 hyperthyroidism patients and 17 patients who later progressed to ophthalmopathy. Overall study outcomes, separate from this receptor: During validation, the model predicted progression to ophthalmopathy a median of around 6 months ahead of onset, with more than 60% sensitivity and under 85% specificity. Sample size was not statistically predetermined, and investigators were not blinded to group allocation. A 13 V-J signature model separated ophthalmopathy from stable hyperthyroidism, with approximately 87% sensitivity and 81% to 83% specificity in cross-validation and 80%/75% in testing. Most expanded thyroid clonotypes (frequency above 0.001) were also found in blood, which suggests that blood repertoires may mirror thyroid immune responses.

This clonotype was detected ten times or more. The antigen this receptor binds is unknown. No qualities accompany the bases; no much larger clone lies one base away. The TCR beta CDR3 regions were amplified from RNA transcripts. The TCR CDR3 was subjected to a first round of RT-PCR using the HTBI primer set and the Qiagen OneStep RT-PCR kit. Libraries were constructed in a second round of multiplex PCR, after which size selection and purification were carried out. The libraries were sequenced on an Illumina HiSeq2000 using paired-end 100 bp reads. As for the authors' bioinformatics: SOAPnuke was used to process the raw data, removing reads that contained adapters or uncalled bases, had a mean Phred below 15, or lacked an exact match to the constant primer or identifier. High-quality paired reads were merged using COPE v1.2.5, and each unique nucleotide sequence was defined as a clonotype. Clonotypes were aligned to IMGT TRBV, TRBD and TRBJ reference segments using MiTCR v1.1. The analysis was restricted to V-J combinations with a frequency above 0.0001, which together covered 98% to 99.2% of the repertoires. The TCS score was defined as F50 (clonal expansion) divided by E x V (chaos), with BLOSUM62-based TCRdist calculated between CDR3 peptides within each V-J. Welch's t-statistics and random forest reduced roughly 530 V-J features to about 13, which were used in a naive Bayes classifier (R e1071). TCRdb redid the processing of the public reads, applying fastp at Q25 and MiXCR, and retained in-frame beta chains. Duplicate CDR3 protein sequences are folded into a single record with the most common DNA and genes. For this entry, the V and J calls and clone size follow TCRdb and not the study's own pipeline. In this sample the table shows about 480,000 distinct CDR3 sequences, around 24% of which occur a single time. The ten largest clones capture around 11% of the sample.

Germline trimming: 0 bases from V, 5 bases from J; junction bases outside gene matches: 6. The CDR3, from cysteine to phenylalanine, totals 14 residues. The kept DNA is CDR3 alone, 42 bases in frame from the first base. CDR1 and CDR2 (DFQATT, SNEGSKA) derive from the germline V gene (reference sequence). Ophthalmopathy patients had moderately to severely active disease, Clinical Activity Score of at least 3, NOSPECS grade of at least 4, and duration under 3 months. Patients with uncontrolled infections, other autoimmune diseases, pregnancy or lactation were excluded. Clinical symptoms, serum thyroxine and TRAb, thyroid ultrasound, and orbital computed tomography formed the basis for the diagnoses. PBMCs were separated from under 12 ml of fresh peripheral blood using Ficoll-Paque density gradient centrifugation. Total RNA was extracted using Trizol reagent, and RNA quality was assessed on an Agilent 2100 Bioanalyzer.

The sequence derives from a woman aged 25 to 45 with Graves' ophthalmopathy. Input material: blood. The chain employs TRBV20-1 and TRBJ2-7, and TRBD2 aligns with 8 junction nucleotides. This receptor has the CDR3 CSARDSGGPNEQYF. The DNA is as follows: TGCAGTGCTAGAGATTCGGGGGGGCCGAACGAGCAGTACTTC.